These 10 T cell receptor beta chains share one sample of origin, sequenced in a study of long-term antiretroviral therapy in people with HIV (dated by TCRdb to the early 2020s). The immunoSEQ hsTCRB v3.0 assay was used at survey level resolution to sequence the TRB variable region. This immuneACCESS table, as held by TCRdb, lists in-frame sequences with V and J called but not all clones. Of the missing ones, under half trace to an unresolved V gene in checked studies; the others have no known cause. The table for this sample lists about 16,000 clones; approximately 71% of them were counted only once. Clones ranked in the top ten supply approximately 15% of the sample. The specimen was unsorted PBMCs, collected 1.5 years before starting antiretroviral therapy. These receptor sequences come from a woman aged 50 to 60 with HIV.

This chain uses TRBV6-5 with TRBJ1-1; 7 bases are a match to TRBD1. This CDR3 is built from 15 residues. J was trimmed by 11 bases and V by 6 bases; bases with no gene match: 18. Looked up from germline, CDR1 is MNHEY and CDR2 is SVGAGI. CDR3 DNA: TGTGCCAGCAGGCGGGACAGCCGGGGGTTATCTGTCGCTTTCTTT. Encoded protein: CASRRDSRGLSVAFF.

V is TRBV4-1 and J is TRBJ2-5; either TRBD1 or TRBD2 may supply D (7 bases each). CDR1 and CDR2 from the germline V gene are MGHRA and YSYEKL. Trimming left V 8 bases short and J 5 bases short, with 24 bases between. This CDR3 comprises 16 residues. The CDR3 DNA follows: TGCGCCAGCTCCTCTGTCGGGGGGCCCAGGGGGGAGACCCAGTACTTC. Amino acids: CASSSVGGPRGETQYF.

This clone has just a few counts. The CDR3 nucleotides are TGTGCCAGCAGCTTAGGGTATCAGCAGTACTTC. Amino acid sequence: CASSLGYQQYF. V gene TRBV7-2 combines with J gene TRBJ2-7; D remains ambiguous. Germline CDR1 SGHTA, CDR2 FQGNSA. CDR3 size: 11 residues. V lost 1 base and J lost 8, with 6 bases in between.

V is TRBV12-5 and J is TRBJ1-2; D uncertain. The CDR3 consists of 13 residues. Germline CDR1 LGHNT, CDR2 FRNRAP. V dropped 5 bases and J dropped 2 bases, with 9 bases sitting between them. CDR3 sequence (DNA): TGTGCTAGTGGTCCGGACGTGAACTATGGCTACACCTTC. It yields the protein CASGPDVNYGYTF.

The chain employs TRBV2 and TRBJ2-3, with D tentatively TRBD2 (5 bases). The CDR3 is 15 amino acids. CDR1 and CDR2 from the germline V gene are SNHLY and FYNNEI. The V end lost 4 bases, the J end lost 9 bases, and 20 bases lay between the germline ends. The CDR3 is CASSVQNREAATQYF. DNA of the CDR3: TGTGCCAGCAGTGTGCAGAATCGGGAAGCAGCGACGCAGTATTTT.

The chain links TRBV7-9 to TRBJ2-1, with D perhaps TRBD1 or TRBD2 (6 bases each). Germline V gene sequence: CDR1 SEHNR, CDR2 FQNEAQ (reference sequence). V was cut by 5 bases and J by 8 bases, with 19 bases left in between. The CDR3 has 15 residues. The CDR3: CASSPTAGGVDEQFF. In nucleotides, the CDR3 is TGTGCCAGCAGCCCAACCGCCGGGGGCGTCGATGAGCAGTTCTTC.

J is TRBJ2-7 and V is TRBV29-1; 7 bases are shared with TRBD2. V lost 4 bases and J lost 3; bases outside the gene matches: 6. The CDR3 is made up of 13 amino acids. CDR1 and CDR2 (germline): SQVTM, ANQGSEA. As DNA, the CDR3 is TGCAGCGTTGGGCGGGGGAGGTACTACGAGCAGTACTTC. Translation: CSVGRGRYYEQYF.

The V and J genes are TRBV5-1 and TRBJ1-1, with D tentatively TRBD1 (6 bases). Trimming took off 4 bases at V and 5 bases at J, with 15 bases between the two ends. The germline V gene encodes CDR1 SGHRS and CDR2 YFSETQ. This CDR3 has 14 amino acids. CDR3 nucleotide sequence: TGCGCCAGCAGCCCCCAGGGAACAGGGACTGAAGCTTTCTTT. It specifies CASSPQGTGTEAFF.

The V call is TRBV18, the J call TRBJ1-1; 8 nucleotides line up with TRBD1. V was clipped by 4 bases and J by 1 base; unmatched bases: 2. The CDR3 has 14 residues. The germline gives CDR1 KGHSH, CDR2 LQKENI. Here the CDR3 DNA reads TGTGCCAGCTCACGCGACAGGGGGAACACTGAAGCTTTCTTT. The encoded protein is CASSRDRGNTEAFF.

V gene TRBV2 combines with J gene TRBJ1-6; D not resolved. Trimming cost V 6 bases and J 6 bases, with 6 bases left between them. This CDR3 has 12 amino acids. The V gene's germline CDR1 is SNHLY and CDR2 FYNNEI. The DNA for the CDR3 is TGTGCCAGCAGATTTAGTAATTCACCCCTCCACTTT. Translated: CASRFSNSPLHF.